Included here is one TCR beta chain sequence, with context. Authors' processing steps: Nucleated cell number was recorded as an estimate derived from reference gene primer amplification. TCRdb's table, derived via immunoSEQ multiplex PCR, lists solely in-frame clones and lacks some. The DNA was the basis for D and trimming; V, J and clone size are from that table. Here the sample spans some 150,000 clones, about 85% being singletons. The data were taken from a study of blood T cell repertoires in COVID-19. Whole-study context: Some COVID-19 samples were acute and others convalescent; all came from the United States, Italy and Spain.

Losses at the gene ends were 10 bases for V and 7 bases for J; bases not matched to a gene: 9. Germline V gives CDR1 SGHNT, CDR2 YYREEE (reference sequence). The CDR3 length is 13 residues. This clonotype was sampled from a human donor in a cohort sampled during active COVID-19. Sequencing was performed on peripheral blood. This chain joins TRBV5-4 and TRBJ2-1; 9 bases are shared with TRBD2. CDR3 in DNA: TGTGCCCTTGGGAGCGGGGGGTGGAATGAGCAGTTCTTC. It encodes CALGSGGWNEQFF.